This paragraph covers one T cell receptor beta chain sequence. Its target is unknown. Only in-frame clones appear in the TCRdb table, and some are missing; sequencing was by immunoSEQ multiplex PCR. The sample contains over 100,000 clones, just over 85% of which appear only once. This entry comes from a study of T cell responses to AZD1222 COVID-19 vaccine. The CDR3 contains 15 residues. The V segment lost 4 bases and the J segment 3 bases; nucleotides outside the gene matches: 10. CDR1 SGHRS and CDR2 YFSETQ come from the germline V gene. Broader study findings: Only a handful of individuals given AZD1222 were seropositive at baseline. The donor cohort was predominantly white British with a female majority, and clonal diversity may have been underestimated. Spike was spanned by vaccine-associated CD4 TCRs, with dominance at 160-218 and 743-854.

This sample comprised peripheral blood, obtained on day 0 of AZD1222 vaccination. This clonotype was sampled from an adult in good health. The rearrangement uses TRBV5-1 and TRBJ2-7; 7 bases are shared with TRBD1. CDR3 bases: TGCGCCAGCAGCACTGGACAGGCCGTTAACTACGAGCAGTACTTC. Amino acids: CASSTGQAVNYEQYF.